This T cell receptor (beta chain) was identified in a study of regulatory T cells in long-lasting Graves disease. The CDR3 sequence is 15 residues long. Germline loops: CDR1 SGHRS, CDR2 YFSETQ. In building TCR beta libraries, iRepertoire HTBI primers were used together with Arm-PCR of CDR3 regions. A single record per CDR3 protein comes from TCRdb applying MiXCR to the multiplex PCR reads. Altogether 600,000 to 650,000 distinct CDR3 sequences are present, under 20% being singletons, with the ten largest covering 18%. This clonotype has a count of ten or more. Antigen unknown. Mismatch with germline at one junction end may stem from a read error. Broader study findings: Sharing of public clonotypes was greater in persistent patients (about 2,700) than in new patients (around 1,000). Persistent disease preferred TRBV28, TRBJ1-2 and TRBJ2-5.

The time point is: newly diagnosed GD, antithyroid drugs for less than 3 months. The TCR library was prepared using RNA isolated from PBMCs. These data were also reused for a study on T cells in Graves' hyperthyroidism and ophthalmopathy. That source reports: Patients were aged 18 to 65, had disease duration under 2 months, and had newly diagnosed hyperthyroidism. The study based diagnoses on clinical symptoms, serum thyroxine and TRAb, thyroid ultrasound and orbital computed tomography.

This receptor was taken from a young woman with Graves disease. The specimen was peripheral blood mononuclear cells (PBMCs), collected at new diagnosis, from a patient treated with antithyroid drugs. The rearrangement joins TRBV5-1 to TRBJ2-5, with TRBD2 matching 10 bases. The CDR3 DNA is TGTGCCAGCAGCTTAGGCCTAGCGGGGGCCGAGACCCAGTACTTC. Translating gives CASSLGLAGAETQYF.